This entry lists 2 T cell receptor beta chains sequenced from one sample in a study of blood T cell repertoires in COVID-19 (dated by TCRdb to 2018 to 2020). The receptor library was made with the immunoSEQ multiplex PCR assay. TCRdb re-hosts the immuneACCESS table, in-frame sequences only. Its copies lack some clones; in the studies checked, an unresolved V gene accounts for under half of them, and the cause for the rest is not known. Counted in this sample were approximately 330,000 clones; roughly 90% of them appeared once. The top ten constitute 3.5% to 4.5% of the sample. Sequenced input: peripheral blood. The receptors derive from a woman in her forties or fifties with active or convalescent COVID-19.

The chain couples TRBV7-8 to TRBJ2-5; D gene uncertain. The CDR3 is 15 residues long. Germline values: CDR1 SGHVS, CDR2 FQNEAQ. Trimming left V 5 bases short and J 4 bases short, with 17 bases between. CDR3 in amino acids: CASSPRGEASETQYF. The CDR3 DNA sequence: TGTGCCAGCAGCCCCCGAGGCGAGGCTTCAGAGACCCAGTACTTC.

The chain couples TRBV6-5 to TRBJ2-1, with TRBD2 identical over 8 bases. Germline trimming cut 5 bases from V and 12 bases from J; bases unmatched to any gene: 9. CDR1 and CDR2 from the germline V gene are MNHEY and SVGAGI. This CDR3 is built from 13 residues. This CDR3 reads CASSQTAGVLQFF. CDR3 sequence (DNA): TGTGCCAGCAGTCAAACAGCGGGAGTTTTGCAGTTCTTC.